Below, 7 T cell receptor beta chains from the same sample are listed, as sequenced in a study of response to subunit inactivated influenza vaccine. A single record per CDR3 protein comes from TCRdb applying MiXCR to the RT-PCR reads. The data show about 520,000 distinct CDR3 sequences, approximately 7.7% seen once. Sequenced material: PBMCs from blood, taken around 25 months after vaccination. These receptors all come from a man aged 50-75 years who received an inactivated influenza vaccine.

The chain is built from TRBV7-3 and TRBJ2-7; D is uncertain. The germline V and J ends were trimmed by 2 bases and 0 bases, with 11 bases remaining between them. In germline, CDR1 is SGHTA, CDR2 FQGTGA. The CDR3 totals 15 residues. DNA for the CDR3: TGTGCCAGCAGCTTACCCCGACTCGGCTCCTACGAGCAGTACTTC. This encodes CASSLPRLGSYEQYF. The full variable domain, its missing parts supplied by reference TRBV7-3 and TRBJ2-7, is GAGVSQTPSNKVTEKGKYVELRCDPISGHTALYWYRQSLGQGPEFLIYFQGTGAADDSGLPNDRFFAVRPEGSVSTLKIQRTERGDSAVYLCASSLPRLGSYEQYFGPGTRLTVT.

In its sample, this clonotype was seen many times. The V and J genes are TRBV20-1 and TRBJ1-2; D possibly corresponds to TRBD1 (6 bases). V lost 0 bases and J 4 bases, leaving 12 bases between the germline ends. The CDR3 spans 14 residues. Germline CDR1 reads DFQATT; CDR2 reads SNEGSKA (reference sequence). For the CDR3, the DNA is TGCAGTGCTAGAGATCCGGGGGCCGGCTATGGCTACACCTTC. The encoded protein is CSARDPGAGYGYTF.

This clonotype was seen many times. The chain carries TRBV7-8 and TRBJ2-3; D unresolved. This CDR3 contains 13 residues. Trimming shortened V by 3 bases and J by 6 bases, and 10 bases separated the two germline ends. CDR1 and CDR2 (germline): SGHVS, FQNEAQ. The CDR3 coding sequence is TGTGCCAGCAGCTTTACAGCCCAGGATACGCAGTATTTT. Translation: CASSFTAQDTQYF.

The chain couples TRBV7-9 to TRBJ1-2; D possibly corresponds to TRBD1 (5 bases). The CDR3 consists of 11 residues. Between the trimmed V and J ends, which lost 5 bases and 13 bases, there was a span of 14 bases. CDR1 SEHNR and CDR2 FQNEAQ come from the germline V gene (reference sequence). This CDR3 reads CASSPRGSPTF. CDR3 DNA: TGTGCCAGCAGCCCAAGGGGCAGTCCCACCTTC.

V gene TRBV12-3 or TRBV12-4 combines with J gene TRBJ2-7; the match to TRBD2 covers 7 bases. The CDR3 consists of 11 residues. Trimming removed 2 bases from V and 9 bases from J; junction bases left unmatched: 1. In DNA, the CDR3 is TGTGCCAGCAGTTTAAGCGGGGTGCAGTACTTC. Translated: CASSLSGVQYF.

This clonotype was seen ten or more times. The CDR3 DNA is TGTGCCAGCAGCTCGAAGGAGGCAGGGTCTAATTCACCCCTCCACTTT. Amino acid sequence: CASSSKEAGSNSPLHF. The chain is built from TRBV7-8 and TRBJ1-6, with D perhaps matching TRBD1 (5 bases). CDR1 and CDR2 from the germline V gene are SGHVS and FQNEAQ. V shed 4 bases and J shed 6 bases, with 16 bases lying between them. The CDR3 runs 16 residues.

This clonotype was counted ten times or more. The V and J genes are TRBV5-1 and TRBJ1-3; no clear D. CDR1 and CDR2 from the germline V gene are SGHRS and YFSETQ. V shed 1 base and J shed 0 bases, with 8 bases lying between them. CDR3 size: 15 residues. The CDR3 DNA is TGCGCCAGCAGCTTGCGGGAAGGCTCTGGAAACACCATATATTTT. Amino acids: CASSLREGSGNTIYF.